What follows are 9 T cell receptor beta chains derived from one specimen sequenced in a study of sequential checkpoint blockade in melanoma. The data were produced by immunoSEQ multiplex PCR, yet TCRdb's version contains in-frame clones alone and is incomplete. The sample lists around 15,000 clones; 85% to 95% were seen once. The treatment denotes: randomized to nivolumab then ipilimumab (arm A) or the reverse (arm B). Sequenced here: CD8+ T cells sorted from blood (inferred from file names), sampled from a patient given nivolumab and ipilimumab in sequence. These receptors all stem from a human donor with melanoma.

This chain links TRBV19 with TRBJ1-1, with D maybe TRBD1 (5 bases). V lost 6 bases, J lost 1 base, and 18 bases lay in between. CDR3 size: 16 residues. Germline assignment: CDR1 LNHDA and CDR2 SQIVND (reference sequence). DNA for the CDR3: TGTGCCAGTAGACGAAGTTGGGGGGGACCGAACACTGAAGCTTTCTTT. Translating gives CASRRSWGGPNTEAFF.

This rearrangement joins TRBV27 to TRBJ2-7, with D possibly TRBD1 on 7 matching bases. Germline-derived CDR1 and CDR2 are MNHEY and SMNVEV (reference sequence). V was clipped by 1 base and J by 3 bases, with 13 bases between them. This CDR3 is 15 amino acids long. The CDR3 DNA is TGTGCCAGCAGTTTATTCGGCAGGGGGGTCTACGAGCAGTACTTC. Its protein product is CASSLFGRGVYEQYF.

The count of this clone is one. DNA of the CDR3: TGTGCCAGCAAGAGGGTTTATAGCAATCAGCCCCAGCATTTT. This codes for CASKRVYSNQPQHF. The genes are TRBV28 and TRBJ1-5; D is ambiguous. The CDR3 sequence is 14 residues long. V was pared by 7 bases and J by 0 bases, with 10 bases between. Germline V gene data show CDR1 as MDHEN and CDR2 as SYDVKM.

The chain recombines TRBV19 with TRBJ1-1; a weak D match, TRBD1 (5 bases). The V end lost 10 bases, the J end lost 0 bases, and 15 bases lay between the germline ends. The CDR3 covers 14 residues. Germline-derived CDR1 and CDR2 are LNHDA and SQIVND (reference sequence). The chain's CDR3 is CATSPGGLNTEAFF. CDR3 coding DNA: TGTGCCACTTCGCCGGGGGGGTTGAACACTGAAGCTTTCTTT.

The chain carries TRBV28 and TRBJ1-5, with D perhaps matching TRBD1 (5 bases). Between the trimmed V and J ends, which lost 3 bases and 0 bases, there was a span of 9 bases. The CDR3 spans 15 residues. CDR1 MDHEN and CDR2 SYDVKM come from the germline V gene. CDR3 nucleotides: TGTGCCAGCAGTTTTAAAGGGGTTAGCAATCAGCCCCAGCATTTT. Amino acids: CASSFKGVSNQPQHF.

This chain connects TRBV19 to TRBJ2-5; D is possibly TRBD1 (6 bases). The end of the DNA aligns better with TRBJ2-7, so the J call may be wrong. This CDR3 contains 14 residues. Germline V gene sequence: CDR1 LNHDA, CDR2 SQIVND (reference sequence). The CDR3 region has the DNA TGTGCCAGTACCACAAAAACAGGGCCCTACGAGCAGTACTTC. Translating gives CASTTKTGPYEQYF.

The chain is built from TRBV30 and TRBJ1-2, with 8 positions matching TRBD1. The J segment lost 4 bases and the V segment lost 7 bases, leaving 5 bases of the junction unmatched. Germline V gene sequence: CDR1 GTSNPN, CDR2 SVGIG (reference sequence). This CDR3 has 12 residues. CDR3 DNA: TGTGCCTTATTACAGGGGGTCTATGGCTACACCTTC. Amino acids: CALLQGVYGYTF. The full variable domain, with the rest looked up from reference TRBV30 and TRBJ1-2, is SQTIHQWPATLVQPVGSPLSLECTVEGTSNPNLYWYRQAAGRGLQLLFYSVGIGQISSEVPQNLSASRPQDRQFILSSKKLLLSDSGFYLCALLQGVYGYTFGSGTRLTVV.

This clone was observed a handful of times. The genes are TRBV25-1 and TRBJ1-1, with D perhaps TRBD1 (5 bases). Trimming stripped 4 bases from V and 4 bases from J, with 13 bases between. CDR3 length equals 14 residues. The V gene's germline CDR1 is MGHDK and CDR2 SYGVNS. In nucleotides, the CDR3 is TGTGCCAGCAGTGGAATGGGCAGGGCCACTGAAGCTTTCTTT. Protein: CASSGMGRATEAFF.

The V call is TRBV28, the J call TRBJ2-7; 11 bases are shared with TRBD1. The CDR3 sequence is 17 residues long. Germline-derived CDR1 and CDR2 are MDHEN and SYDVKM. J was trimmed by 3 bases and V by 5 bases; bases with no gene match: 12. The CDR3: CASSLPFRDRGSYEQYF. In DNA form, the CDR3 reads TGTGCCAGCAGTCTCCCGTTCCGGGACAGGGGGAGCTACGAGCAGTACTTC. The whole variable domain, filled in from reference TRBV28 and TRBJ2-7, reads DVKVTQSSRYLVKRTGEKVFLECVQDMDHENMFWYRQDPGLGLRLIYFSYDVKMKEKGDIPEGYSVSREKKERFSLILESASTNQTSMYLCASSLPFRDRGSYEQYFGPGTRLTVT.